Below are 10 T cell receptor beta chains sequenced from a single sample in a study of cytomegalovirus exposure and HLA in healthy donors. PCR primers comprised 60 Vbeta and 13 Jbeta primers. Clones were read by immunoSEQ multiplex PCR, and TCRdb kept only the in-frame ones, dropping some. The sample holds approximately 180,000 clones, about 80% seen once. What was sequenced was PBMCs. The receptors shown here come from a woman in her thirties in good health and CMV-seronegative.

CDR3 sequence: CASSAFRGEGADTQYF. CDR3 nucleotides: TGTGCCAGCAGCGCCTTCCGGGGAGAGGGCGCAGATACGCAGTATTTT. The V call is TRBV5-4, the J call TRBJ2-3; a weak D match, TRBD2 (5 bases). The CDR3 has 16 amino acids. Germline CDR1 and CDR2: SGHNT and YYREEE (reference sequence). V lost 4 bases and J 4 bases, leaving 19 bases between the germline ends.

The chain uses TRBV7-2 and TRBJ2-7; D gene uncertain. Germline V gene data show CDR1 as SGHTA and CDR2 as FQGNSA. The V and J ends lost 2 bases and 5 bases respectively, with 7 bases between them. The CDR3 has 12 residues. The CDR3 DNA follows: TGTGCCAGCAGCTTACGCGATGACGAGCAGTACTTC. This codes for CASSLRDDEQYF. Full variable domain (outside the CDR3, taken from reference TRBV7-2 and TRBJ2-7): GAGVSQSPSNKVTEKGKDVELRCDPISGHTALYWYRQSLGQGLEFLIYFQGNSAPDKSGLPSDRFSAERTGGSVSTLTIQRTQQEDSAVYLCASSLRDDEQYFGPGTRLTVT.

CDR3 DNA: TGTGCCAGCAGCGTAGCAGTCGGCAGGTACGAGCAGTACTTC. Protein sequence: CASSVAVGRYEQYF. The chain carries TRBV9 and TRBJ2-7; D gene uncertain. This CDR3 contains 14 residues. From germline, CDR1 is SGDLS and CDR2 YYNGEE. V dropped 0 bases and J dropped 4 bases, with 11 bases sitting between them. Full variable domain (rest looked up from reference TRBV9 and TRBJ2-7): DSGVTQTPKHLITATGQRVTLRCSPRSGDLSVYWYQQSLDQGLQFLIQYYNGEERAKGNILERFSAQQFPDLHSELNLSSLELGDSALYFCASSVAVGRYEQYFGPGTRLTVT.

The chain has TRBV9 and TRBJ2-5, with D hard to call. The DNA end lines up better with TRBJ2-7; the J call may be wrong. Germline CDR1 reads SGDLS; CDR2 reads YYNGEE. The CDR3 is 13 amino acids. CDR3: CASSVGLNYEQYF. CDR3 in DNA: TGTGCCAGCAGCGTAGGGCTCAACTACGAGCAGTACTTC.

The V and J genes are TRBV9 and TRBJ2-1; 10 nucleotides align to TRBD1. Germline V CDR1 and CDR2: SGDLS, YYNGEE. The CDR3 spans 15 residues. Trimming cost V 4 bases and J 1 base; bases outside gene matches: 2. CDR3 DNA sequence: TGTGCCAGCAGCCAGGGACAGGGGTCCTACAATGAGCAGTTCTTC. This gives the protein CASSQGQGSYNEQFF.

The CDR3 reads CASSYPTGGFEKLFF. CDR3 DNA: TGTGCCAGCAGCTACCCGACAGGGGGCTTTGAAAAACTGTTTTTT. The chain uses TRBV7-2 and TRBJ1-4; 10 bases are a match to TRBD1. The CDR3 length is 15 residues. Unmatched junction bases numbered 6, after V lost 4 bases and J lost 7 bases. Per the germline V gene, CDR1 is SGHTA and CDR2 is FQGNSA. The whole variable domain, remainder taken from reference TRBV7-2 and TRBJ1-4, is GAGVSQSPSNKVTEKGKDVELRCDPISGHTALYWYRQSLGQGLEFLIYFQGNSAPDKSGLPSDRFSAERTGGSVSTLTIQRTQQEDSAVYLCASSYPTGGFEKLFFGSGTQLSVL.

The chain combines TRBV6-5 with TRBJ2-7, with a weak D call TRBD1 (7 bases). Germline V gives CDR1 MNHEY, CDR2 SVGAGI. V was pared by 4 bases and J by 2 bases, with 18 bases between. This CDR3 is built from 16 residues. DNA for the CDR3: TGTGCCAGCAGTTGGAATGCGGGGACAGTGCCCTACGAGCAGTACTTC. Protein product: CASSWNAGTVPYEQYF.

This chain joins TRBV25-1 and TRBJ1-1, with 10 bases fitting TRBD1. Germline V lookup: CDR1 MGHDK, CDR2 SYGVNS. The V gene end was trimmed by 6 bases and the J gene end by 7 bases; junction bases not matched to a gene: 5. The CDR3 is made up of 13 amino acids. CDR3 nucleotide sequence: TGTGCCAGCAGGACGACAGGGGGCATTGAAGCTTTCTTT. Amino acids: CASRTTGGIEAFF.

The chain links TRBV9 to TRBJ2-3, with 7 nucleotides matching TRBD1. The CDR3 extends over 15 amino acids. V was pared by 3 bases and J by 3 bases, with 7 bases of the junction left unmatched. Germline-derived CDR1 and CDR2 are SGDLS and YYNGEE. The CDR3 here is CASSGQGQPTDTQYF. The CDR3 DNA reads TGTGCCAGCAGCGGTCAGGGACAGCCAACAGATACGCAGTATTTT.

V is TRBV27 and J is TRBJ1-4; 7 positions match TRBD1. This CDR3 spans 15 amino acids. CDR1 and CDR2 (germline): MNHEY, SMNVEV (reference sequence). The ends lost 2 bases at V and 4 bases at J; junction bases unmatched: 4. The CDR3 loop reads CASSLRGLDNEKLFF. CDR3 in DNA: TGTGCCAGCAGTTTAAGGGGGCTGGATAATGAAAAACTGTTTTTT. Together with reference TRBV27 and TRBJ1-4, the CDR3 gives the full variable domain: EAQVTQNPRYLITVTGKKLTVTCSQNMNHEYMSWYRQDPGLGLRQIYYSMNVEVTDKGDVPEGYKVSRKEKRNFPLILESPSPNQTSLYFCASSLRGLDNEKLFFGSGTQLSVL.